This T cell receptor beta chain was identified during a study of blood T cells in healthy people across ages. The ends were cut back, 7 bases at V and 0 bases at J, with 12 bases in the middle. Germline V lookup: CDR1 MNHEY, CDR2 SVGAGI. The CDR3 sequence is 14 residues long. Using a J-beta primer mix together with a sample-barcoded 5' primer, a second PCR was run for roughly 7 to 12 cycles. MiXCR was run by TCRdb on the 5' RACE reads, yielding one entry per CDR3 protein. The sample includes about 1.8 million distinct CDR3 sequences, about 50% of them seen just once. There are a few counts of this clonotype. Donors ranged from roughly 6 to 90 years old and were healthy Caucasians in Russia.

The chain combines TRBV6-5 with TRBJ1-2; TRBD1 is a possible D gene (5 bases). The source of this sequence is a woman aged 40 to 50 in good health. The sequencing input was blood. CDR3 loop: CASNLRGANYGYTF. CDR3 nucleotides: TGTGCCAGCAACCTGAGGGGTGCTAACTATGGCTACACCTTC.